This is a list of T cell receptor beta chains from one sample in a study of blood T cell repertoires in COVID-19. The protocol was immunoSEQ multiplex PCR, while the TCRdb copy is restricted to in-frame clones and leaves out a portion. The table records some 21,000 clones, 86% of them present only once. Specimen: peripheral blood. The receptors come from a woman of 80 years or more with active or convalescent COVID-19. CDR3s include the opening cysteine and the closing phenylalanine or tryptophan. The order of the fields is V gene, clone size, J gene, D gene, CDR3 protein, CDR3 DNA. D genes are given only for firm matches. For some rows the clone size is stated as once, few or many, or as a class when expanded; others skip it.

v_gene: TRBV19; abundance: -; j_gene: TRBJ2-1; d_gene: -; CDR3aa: CASSTGTLAYNEQFF; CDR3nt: TGTGCCAGTAGTACCGGGACTTTAGCCTACAATGAGCAGTTCTTC
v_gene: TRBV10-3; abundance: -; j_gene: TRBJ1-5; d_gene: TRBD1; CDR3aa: CAIRTGTDQPQHF; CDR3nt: TGTGCCATCAGGACAGGGACGGATCAGCCCCAGCATTTT
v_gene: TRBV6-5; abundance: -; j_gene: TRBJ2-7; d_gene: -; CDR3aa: CASSYRQAFYEQYF; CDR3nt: TGTGCCAGCAGTTATCGACAGGCCTTCTACGAGCAGTACTTC
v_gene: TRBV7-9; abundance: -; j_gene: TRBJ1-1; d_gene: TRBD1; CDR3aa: CASSTPGQGAVAFF; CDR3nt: TGTGCCAGCAGCACGCCGGGACAGGGGGCCGTAGCTTTCTTT
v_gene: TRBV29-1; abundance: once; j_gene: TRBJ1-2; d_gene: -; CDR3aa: CSVTSGGDYGYTF; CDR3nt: TGCAGCGTAACAAGTGGGGGGGACTATGGCTACACCTTC
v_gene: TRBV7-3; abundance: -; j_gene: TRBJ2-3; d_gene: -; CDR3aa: CASSSSPGLRATDTQYF; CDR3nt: TGTGCCAGCAGCTCCTCGCCGGGTTTGAGGGCCACAGATACGCAGTATTTT
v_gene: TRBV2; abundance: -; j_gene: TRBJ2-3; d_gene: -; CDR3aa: CASRDYSSTDTQYF; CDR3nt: TGTGCCAGCAGGGACTACTCTAGCACAGATACGCAGTATTTT
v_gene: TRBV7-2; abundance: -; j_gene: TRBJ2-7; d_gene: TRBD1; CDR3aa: CASSFSIGDRGEQYF; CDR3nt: TGTGCCAGCAGCTTCAGTATTGGGGACAGGGGCGAGCAGTACTTC
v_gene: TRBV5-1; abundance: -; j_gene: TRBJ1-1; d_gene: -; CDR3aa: CASSFGVGTEAFF; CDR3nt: TGCGCCAGCAGCTTTGGAGTGGGTACTGAAGCTTTCTTT
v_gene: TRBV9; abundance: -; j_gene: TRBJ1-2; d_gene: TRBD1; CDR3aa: CASSAQRGRGSNYGYTF; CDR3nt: TGTGCCAGCAGCGCTCAACGCGGCAGGGGGTCAAACTATGGCTACACCTTC
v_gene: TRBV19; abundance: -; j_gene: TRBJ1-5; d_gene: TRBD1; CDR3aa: CASGKDRGHNQPQHF; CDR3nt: TGTGCCAGTGGAAAGGACAGGGGGCACAATCAGCCCCAGCATTTT
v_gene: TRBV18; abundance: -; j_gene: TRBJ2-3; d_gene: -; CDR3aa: CASSPFRERTDTQYF; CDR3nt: TGTGCCAGCTCACCATTTAGGGAGCGCACAGATACGCAGTATTTT
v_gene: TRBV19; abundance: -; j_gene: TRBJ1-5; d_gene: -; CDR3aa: CASSTRGDQPQHF; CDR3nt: TGTGCCAGTAGTACCAGGGGAGACCAGCCCCAGCATTTT
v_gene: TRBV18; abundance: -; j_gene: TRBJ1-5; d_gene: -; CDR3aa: CASSPLSSVRGNQPQHF; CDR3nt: TGTGCCAGCTCACCACTATCGTCCGTCAGGGGCAATCAGCCCCAGCATTTT